This T cell receptor (beta chain) was sequenced in a study of T cell responses to AZD1222 COVID-19 vaccine. Points from the study as a whole: CD4 TCRs associated with vaccination spanned spike, dominating at 160-218 and 743-854. Just a handful of people given AZD1222 tested seropositive at baseline. Donors in the cohort were predominantly white British and more often female, and clonal diversity was possibly underestimated.

The count of this clone is one. Antigen unknown. Measured with immunoSEQ multiplex PCR; TCRdb has only the in-frame clones, and not every one. Of tens of thousands of clones in the sample, roughly 89% were seen once. CDR3 length equals 15 residues. Germline V gene data show CDR1 as WSHSY and CDR2 as SAAADI. With 7 bases clipped from V and 4 bases from J, the junction kept 11 bases outside the gene matches. The TCR comes from an adult in good health. The V call is TRBV10-2, the J call TRBJ2-7, with 9 bases lining up with TRBD1. The sequences come from peripheral blood, collected on day 0 of AZD1222 vaccination. CDR3 bases: TGCGCCAGCACCCCCTCCGGGACAGGGAATTACGAGCAGTACTTC. Protein sequence: CASTPSGTGNYEQYF.